This entry describes one T cell receptor (beta chain). The data derive from a study of cytomegalovirus exposure and HLA in healthy donors. Germline CDR1 reads PRHDT; CDR2 reads FYEKMQ (reference sequence). The CDR3 runs 17 residues. Trimming took 2 bases from V and 8 from J, leaving 24 bases between them. Profiled with immunoSEQ multiplex PCR; TCRdb holds only in-frame clones, not every one. The sample consists of more than 250,000 clones, around 91% of them appearing once. Sequencing was performed on PBMCs. The rearrangement links TRBV13 to TRBJ1-2; possibly TRBD1 for D (5 bases). This TCR was recovered from a woman aged 25 to 45 in good health and CMV-seronegative. DNA for the CDR3: TGTGCCAGCAGCTTAACAGAGGAGGGGTCAGGGTCGAGGGGCTACACCTTC. Protein sequence: CASSLTEEGSGSRGYTF.